The 7 T cell receptor beta chains below all came from one sample that was sequenced in a study of molecular identifiers for immune sequencing clone quantification. TCRdb reprocessed the PCR reads via MiXCR and lists one record per CDR3 protein. Of tens of thousands of distinct CDR3 sequences listed, roughly 20% are singletons. Material: naive CD8+ T cells from blood, with Jurkat cell RNA spiked in. Stated subset: FACS-sorted CD8+CD4-CCR7+CD45RA+ naive T cells. These TCRs come from a human donor in good health. Some libraries in this study had Jurkat cell RNA spiked in.

CDR3 DNA sequence: TGTGCCAGCAGCTTAGCACAAGCGGGAATCGGCCCAGGCGGGGAGCTGTTTTTT. Its translation is CASSLAQAGIGPGGELFF. The genes are TRBV13 and TRBJ2-2; 7 bases are a match to TRBD2. The V gene's germline CDR1 is PRHDT and CDR2 FYEKMQ (reference sequence). The CDR3 is 18 amino acids. V trimming: 1 base; J trimming: 7 bases; junction bases outside the gene matches: 15. The whole variable domain, remainder taken from reference TRBV13 and TRBJ2-2, is AAGVIQSPRHLIKEKRETATLKCYPIPRHDTVYWYQQGPGQDPQFLISFYEKMQSDKGSIPDRFSAQQFSDYHSELNMSSLELGDSALYFCASSLAQAGIGPGGELFFGEGSRLTVL.

This clonotype occurred many times. This chain uses TRBV7-9 with TRBJ2-7; 8 bases fit TRBD2. The CDR3 length is 18 residues. CDR1 SEHNR and CDR2 FQNEAQ come from the germline V gene (reference sequence). After removal of 1 base from V and 0 bases from J, the junction contained 11 bases not matched to a gene. CDR3 loop: CASSLELADPISSYEQYF. For the CDR3, the DNA is TGTGCCAGCAGCTTAGAACTAGCGGACCCGATAAGCTCCTACGAGCAGTACTTC.

Many counts were recorded for this clonotype. V usage is TRBV7-2 and J usage is TRBJ2-3, with D possibly matching TRBD2 (6 bases). Per the germline V gene, CDR1 is SGHTA and CDR2 is FQGNSA. Trimming cost V 2 bases and J 4 bases, with 19 bases left between them. The CDR3 spans 17 residues. The CDR3 DNA reads as TGTGCCAGCAGCTTATCGAAGTTCTTAGGAGGGTCAGATACGCAGTATTTT. Translation: CASSLSKFLGGSDTQYF.

This clonotype was observed at least ten times. This sequence joins TRBV14 and TRBJ2-7, with 8 bases aligning to TRBD1. The CDR3 covers 15 residues. V dropped 2 bases and J dropped 4; count of bases not matched to a gene: 7. Germline V gives CDR1 SGHDN, CDR2 FVKESK. CDR3 in DNA: TGTGCCAGCAGCCAATTTGGGACAGGATATTACGAGCAGTACTTC. Translation gives CASSQFGTGYYEQYF.

In this sample, this clonotype turned up many times. The chain employs TRBV7-9 and TRBJ2-5; a possible D gene is TRBD1 (6 bases). The CDR3 has 14 residues. The germline gives CDR1 SEHNR, CDR2 FQNEAQ (reference sequence). As DNA, the CDR3 is TGTGCTACCTCCGCCGGGACAAATCAAGAGACCCAGTACTTC. Its translation is CATSAGTNQETQYF. The full variable domain, its missing parts supplied by reference TRBV7-9 and TRBJ2-5, is DTGVSQNPRHKITKRGQNVTFRCDPISEHNRLYWYRQTLGQGPEFLTYFQNEAQLEKSRLLSDRFSAERPKGSFSTLEIQRTEQGDSAMYLCATSAGTNQETQYFGPGTRLLVL.

This clonotype was found a few times. The chain carries TRBV27 and TRBJ1-4; possible D gene TRBD1, 6 bases. Germline V lookup: CDR1 MNHEY, CDR2 SMNVEV (reference sequence). The ends were cut back, 5 bases at V and 8 bases at J, with 18 bases in the middle. CDR3 length equals 15 residues. This CDR3 reads CASSLFRGVGEKLFF. CDR3 sequence (DNA): TGTGCCAGCAGTCTTTTTAGGGGGGTTGGGGAAAAACTGTTTTTT.

This clonotype came up many times. This rearrangement joins TRBV29-1 to TRBJ2-2; the match to TRBD2 covers 8 bases. V gave up 6 bases and J gave up 5 bases; unmatched junction bases: 17. Germline V gene data show CDR1 as SQVTM and CDR2 as ANQGSEA. This CDR3 has 17 residues. CDR3 in amino acids: CSVPRRGAAGETGELFF. Written as DNA, the CDR3 is TGCAGCGTACCGAGAAGAGGGGCAGCGGGAGAGACCGGGGAGCTGTTTTTT.